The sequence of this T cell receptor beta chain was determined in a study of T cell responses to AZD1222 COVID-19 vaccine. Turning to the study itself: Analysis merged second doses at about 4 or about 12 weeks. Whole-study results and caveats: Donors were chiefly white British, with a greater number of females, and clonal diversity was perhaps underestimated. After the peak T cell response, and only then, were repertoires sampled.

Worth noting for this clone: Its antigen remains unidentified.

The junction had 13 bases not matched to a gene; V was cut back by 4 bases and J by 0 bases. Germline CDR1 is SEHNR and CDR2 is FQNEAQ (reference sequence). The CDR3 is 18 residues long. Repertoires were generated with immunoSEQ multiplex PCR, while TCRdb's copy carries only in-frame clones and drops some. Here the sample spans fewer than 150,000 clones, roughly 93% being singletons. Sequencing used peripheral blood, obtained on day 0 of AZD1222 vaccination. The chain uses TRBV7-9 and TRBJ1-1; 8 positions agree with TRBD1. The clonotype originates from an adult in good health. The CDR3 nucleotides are TGTGCCAGCAGCTACCATAAAAGCAGGGGGCAAATGAACACTGAAGCTTTCTTT. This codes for CASSYHKSRGQMNTEAFF.